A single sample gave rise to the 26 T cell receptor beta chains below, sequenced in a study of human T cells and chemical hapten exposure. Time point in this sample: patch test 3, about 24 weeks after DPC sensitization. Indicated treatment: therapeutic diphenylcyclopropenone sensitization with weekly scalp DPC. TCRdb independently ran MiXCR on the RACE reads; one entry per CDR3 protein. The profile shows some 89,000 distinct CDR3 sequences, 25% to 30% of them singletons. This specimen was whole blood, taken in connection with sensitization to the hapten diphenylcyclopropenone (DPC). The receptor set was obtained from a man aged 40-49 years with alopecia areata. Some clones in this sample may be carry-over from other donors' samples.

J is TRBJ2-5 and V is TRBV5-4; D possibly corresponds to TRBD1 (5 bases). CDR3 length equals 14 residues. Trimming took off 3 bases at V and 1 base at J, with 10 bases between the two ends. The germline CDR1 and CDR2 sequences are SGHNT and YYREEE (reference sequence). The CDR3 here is CASSSGHGQETQYF. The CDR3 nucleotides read TGTGCCAGCAGCTCAGGACACGGCCAAGAGACCCAGTACTTC.

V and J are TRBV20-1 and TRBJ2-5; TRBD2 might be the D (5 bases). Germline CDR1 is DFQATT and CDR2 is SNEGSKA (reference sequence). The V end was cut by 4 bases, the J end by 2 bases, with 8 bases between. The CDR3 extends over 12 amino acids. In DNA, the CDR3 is TGCAGTGCTACGAGCGGACAAGAGACCCAGTACTTC. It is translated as CSATSGQETQYF.

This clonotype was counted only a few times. CDR3 loop: CASSLRREKGDTQYF. Written as DNA, the CDR3 is TGTGCCAGCAGTTTACGGCGGGAGAAAGGAGATACGCAGTATTTT. The gene calls are TRBV27 and TRBJ2-3; TRBD2 agrees at 7 bases. Germline loops: CDR1 MNHEY, CDR2 SMNVEV (reference sequence). After removal of 2 bases from V and 5 bases from J, the junction contained 7 bases not matched to a gene. The CDR3 extends over 15 amino acids.

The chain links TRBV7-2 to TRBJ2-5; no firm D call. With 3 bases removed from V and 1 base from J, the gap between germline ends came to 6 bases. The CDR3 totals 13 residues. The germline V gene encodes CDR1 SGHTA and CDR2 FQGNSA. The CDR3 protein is CASSFPPQETQYF. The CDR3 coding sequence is TGTGCCAGCAGCTTCCCCCCCCAAGAGACCCAGTACTTC.

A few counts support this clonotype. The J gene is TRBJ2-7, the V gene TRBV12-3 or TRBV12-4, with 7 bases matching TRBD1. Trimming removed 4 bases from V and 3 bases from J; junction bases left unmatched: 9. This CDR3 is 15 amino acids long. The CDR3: CASSSWVRGNYEQYF. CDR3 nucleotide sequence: TGTGCCAGCAGTTCCTGGGTCAGGGGGAACTACGAGCAGTACTTC.

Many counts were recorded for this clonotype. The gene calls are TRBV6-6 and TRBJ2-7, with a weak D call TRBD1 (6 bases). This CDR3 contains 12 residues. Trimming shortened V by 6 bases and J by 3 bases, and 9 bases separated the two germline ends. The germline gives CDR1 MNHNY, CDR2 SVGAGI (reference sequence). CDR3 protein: CASSQQGYEQYF. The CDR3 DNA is TGTGCCAGCAGCCAACAGGGCTACGAGCAGTACTTC.

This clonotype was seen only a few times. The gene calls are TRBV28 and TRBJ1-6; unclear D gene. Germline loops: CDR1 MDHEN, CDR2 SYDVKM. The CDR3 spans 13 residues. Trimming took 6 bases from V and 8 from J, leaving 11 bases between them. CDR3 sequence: CASSTTGYSPLHF. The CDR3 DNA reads TGTGCCAGCAGCACGACGGGGTATTCACCCCTCCACTTT.

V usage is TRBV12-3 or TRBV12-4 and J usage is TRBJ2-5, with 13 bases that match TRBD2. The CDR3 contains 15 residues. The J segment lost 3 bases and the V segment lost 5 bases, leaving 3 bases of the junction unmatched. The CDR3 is CASSRGTSGEETQYF. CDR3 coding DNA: TGTGCCAGCAGTAGGGGGACTAGCGGGGAAGAGACCCAGTACTTC.

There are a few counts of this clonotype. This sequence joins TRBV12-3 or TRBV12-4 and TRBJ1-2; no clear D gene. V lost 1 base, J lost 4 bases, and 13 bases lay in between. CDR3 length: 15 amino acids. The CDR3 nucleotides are TGTGCCAGCAGTTTAGGTTGGAACGCCTTCTATGGCTACACCTTC. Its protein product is CASSLGWNAFYGYTF.

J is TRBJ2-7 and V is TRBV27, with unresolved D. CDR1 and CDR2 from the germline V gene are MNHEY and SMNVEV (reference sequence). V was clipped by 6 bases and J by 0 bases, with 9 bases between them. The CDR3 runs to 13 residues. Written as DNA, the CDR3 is TGTGCCAGCAGGGTATTAAGCTCCTACGAGCAGTACTTC. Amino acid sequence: CASRVLSSYEQYF.

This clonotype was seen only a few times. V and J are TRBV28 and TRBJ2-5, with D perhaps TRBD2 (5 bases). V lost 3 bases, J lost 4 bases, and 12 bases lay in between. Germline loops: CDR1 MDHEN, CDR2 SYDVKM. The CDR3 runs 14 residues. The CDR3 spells CASSFGGEGETQYF. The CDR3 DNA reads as TGTGCCAGCAGTTTCGGAGGAGAAGGAGAGACCCAGTACTTC. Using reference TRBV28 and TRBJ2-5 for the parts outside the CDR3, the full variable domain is DVKVTQSSRYLVKRTGEKVFLECVQDMDHENMFWYRQDPGLGLRLIYFSYDVKMKEKGDIPEGYSVSREKKERFSLILESASTNQTSMYLCASSFGGEGETQYFGPGTRLLVL.

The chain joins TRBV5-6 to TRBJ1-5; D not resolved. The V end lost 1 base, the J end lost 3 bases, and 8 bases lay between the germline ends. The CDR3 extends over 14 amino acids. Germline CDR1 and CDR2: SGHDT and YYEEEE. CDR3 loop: CASSLKSSNQPQHF. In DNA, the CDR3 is TGTGCCAGCAGCTTGAAGTCATCCAATCAGCCCCAGCATTTT.

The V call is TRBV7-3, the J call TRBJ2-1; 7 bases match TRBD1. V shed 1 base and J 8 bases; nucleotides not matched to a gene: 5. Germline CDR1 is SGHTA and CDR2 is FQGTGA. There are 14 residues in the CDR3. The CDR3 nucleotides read TGTGCCAGCAGCTTAAGTCGGCAGGGGGATGAGCAGTTCTTC. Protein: CASSLSRQGDEQFF.

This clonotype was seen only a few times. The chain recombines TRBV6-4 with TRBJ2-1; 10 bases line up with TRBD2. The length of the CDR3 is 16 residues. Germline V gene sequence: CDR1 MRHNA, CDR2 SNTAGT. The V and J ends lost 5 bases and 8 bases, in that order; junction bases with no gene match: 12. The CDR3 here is CASSRGVASGSDEQFF. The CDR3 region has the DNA TGTGCCAGCAGTAGGGGTGTGGCTAGCGGGAGTGATGAGCAGTTCTTC.

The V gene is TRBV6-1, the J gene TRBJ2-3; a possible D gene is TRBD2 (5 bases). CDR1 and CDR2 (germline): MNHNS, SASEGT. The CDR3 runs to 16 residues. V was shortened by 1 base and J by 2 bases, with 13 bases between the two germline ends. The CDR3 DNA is TGTGCCAGCAGTGAAGTGATGGGAGCCTCCACAGATACGCAGTATTTT. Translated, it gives CASSEVMGASTDTQYF.

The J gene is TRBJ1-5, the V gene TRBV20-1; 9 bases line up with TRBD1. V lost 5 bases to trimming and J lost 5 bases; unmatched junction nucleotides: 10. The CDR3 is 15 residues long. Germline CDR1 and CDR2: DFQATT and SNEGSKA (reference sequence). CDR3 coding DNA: TGCAGTGCTTCAGATGGGGGACAGGGCGATCAGCCCCAGCATTTT. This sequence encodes CSASDGGQGDQPQHF.

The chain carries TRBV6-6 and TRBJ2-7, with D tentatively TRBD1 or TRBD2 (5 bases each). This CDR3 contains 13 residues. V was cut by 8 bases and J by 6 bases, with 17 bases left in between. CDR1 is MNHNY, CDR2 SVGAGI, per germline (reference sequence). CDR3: CASGSTGGREQYF. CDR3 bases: TGTGCCAGCGGCAGCACTGGGGGACGCGAGCAGTACTTC.

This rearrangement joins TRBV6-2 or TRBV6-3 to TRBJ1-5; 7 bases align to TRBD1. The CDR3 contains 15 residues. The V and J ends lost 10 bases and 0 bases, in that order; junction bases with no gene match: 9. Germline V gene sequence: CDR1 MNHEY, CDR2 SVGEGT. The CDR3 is CATWQGVYSNQPQHF. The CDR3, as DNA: TGTGCCACCTGGCAGGGGGTCTATAGCAATCAGCCCCAGCATTTT.

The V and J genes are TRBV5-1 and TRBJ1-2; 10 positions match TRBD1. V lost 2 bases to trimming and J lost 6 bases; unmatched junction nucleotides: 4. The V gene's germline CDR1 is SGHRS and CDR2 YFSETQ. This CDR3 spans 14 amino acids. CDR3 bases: TGCGCCAGCAGCTTTACGACAGGGGGCGATGGCTACACCTTC. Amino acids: CASSFTTGGDGYTF.

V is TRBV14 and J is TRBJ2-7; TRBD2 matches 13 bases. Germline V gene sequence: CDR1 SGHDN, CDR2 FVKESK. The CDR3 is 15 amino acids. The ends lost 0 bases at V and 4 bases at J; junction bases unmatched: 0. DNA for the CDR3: TGTGCCAGCAGCCAAGAGACTAGCGGGAGGTACGAGCAGTACTTC. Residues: CASSQETSGRYEQYF.

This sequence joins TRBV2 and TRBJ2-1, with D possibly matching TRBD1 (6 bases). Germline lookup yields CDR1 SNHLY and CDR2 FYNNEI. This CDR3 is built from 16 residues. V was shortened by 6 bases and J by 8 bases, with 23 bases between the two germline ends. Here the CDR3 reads CASRSHGAGDKDEQFF. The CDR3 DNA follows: TGTGCCAGCAGATCTCATGGGGCAGGGGACAAGGATGAGCAGTTCTTC.

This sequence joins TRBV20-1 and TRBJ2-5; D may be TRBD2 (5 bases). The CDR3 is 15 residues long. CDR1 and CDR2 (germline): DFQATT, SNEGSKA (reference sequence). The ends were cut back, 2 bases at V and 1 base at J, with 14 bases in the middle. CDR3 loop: CSARTTRETQETQYF. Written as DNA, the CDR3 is TGCAGTGCTAGAACCACTAGGGAAACCCAAGAGACCCAGTACTTC.

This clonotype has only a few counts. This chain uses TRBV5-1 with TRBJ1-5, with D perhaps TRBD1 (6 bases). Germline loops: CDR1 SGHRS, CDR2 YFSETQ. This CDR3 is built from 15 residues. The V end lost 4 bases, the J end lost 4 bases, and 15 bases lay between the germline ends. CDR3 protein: CASSITTGRNQPQHF. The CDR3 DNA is TGCGCCAGCAGCATCACTACAGGGAGGAATCAGCCCCAGCATTTT.

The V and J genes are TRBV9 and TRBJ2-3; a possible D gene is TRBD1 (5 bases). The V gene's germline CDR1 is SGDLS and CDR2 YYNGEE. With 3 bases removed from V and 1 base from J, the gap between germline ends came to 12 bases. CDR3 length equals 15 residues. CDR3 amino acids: CASSAQGTGTDTQYF. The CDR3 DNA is TGTGCCAGCAGCGCGCAGGGAACGGGCACAGATACGCAGTATTTT. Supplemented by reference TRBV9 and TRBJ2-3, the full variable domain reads DSGVTQTPKHLITATGQRVTLRCSPRSGDLSVYWYQQSLDQGLQFLIQYYNGEERAKGNILERFSAQQFPDLHSELNLSSLELGDSALYFCASSAQGTGTDTQYFGPGTRLTVL.

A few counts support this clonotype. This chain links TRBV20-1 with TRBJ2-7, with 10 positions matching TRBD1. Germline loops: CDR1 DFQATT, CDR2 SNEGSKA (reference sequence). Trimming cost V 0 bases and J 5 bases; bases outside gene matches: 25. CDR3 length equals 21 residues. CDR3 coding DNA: TGCAGTGCTAGAGATTTGTTCCGCCCTGGGACAGGGGCCGGAGGGAGGGACGAGCAGTACTTC. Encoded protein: CSARDLFRPGTGAGGRDEQYF.

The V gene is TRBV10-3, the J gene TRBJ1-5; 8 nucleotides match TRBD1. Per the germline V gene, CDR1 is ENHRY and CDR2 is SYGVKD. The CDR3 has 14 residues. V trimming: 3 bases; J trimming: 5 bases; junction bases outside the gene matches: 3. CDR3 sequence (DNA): TGTGCCATCAGTGATAACAGGGGGGATCAGCCCCAGCATTTT. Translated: CAISDNRGDQPQHF.